This T cell receptor (beta chain) came from a study of sequential checkpoint blockade in melanoma. Study-wide context: Arm A got nivolumab then ipilimumab; arm B the reverse, 1:1. Maintenance nivolumab came after either treatment sequence.

Indicated treatment: randomized to nivolumab then ipilimumab (arm A) or the reverse (arm B). Patients had received no earlier DNA-damaging chemotherapy. PBMC sorting kept live CD3+CD8+ cells without CD19 or CD56. Trimming removed 7 bases from V and 7 bases from J; junction bases left unmatched: 5. The CDR3 runs 13 residues. Germline V gives CDR1 SGHVS, CDR2 FNYEAQ. This clone is medium-sized within its sample. Produced via immunoSEQ multiplex PCR; TCRdb's table is partial and in-frame only. The sample lists around 18,000 clones; 72% were seen once. The chain links TRBV7-6 to TRBJ2-1; 9 bases line up with TRBD1. The TCR sequence derives from a human donor with melanoma. The sequencing used CD8+ T cells sorted from blood (inferred from file names), collected from a patient given nivolumab and ipilimumab in sequence. Here the CDR3 reads CASTPGQGNEQFF. The CDR3 DNA reads as TGTGCCAGCACCCCGGGACAGGGAAATGAGCAGTTCTTC.